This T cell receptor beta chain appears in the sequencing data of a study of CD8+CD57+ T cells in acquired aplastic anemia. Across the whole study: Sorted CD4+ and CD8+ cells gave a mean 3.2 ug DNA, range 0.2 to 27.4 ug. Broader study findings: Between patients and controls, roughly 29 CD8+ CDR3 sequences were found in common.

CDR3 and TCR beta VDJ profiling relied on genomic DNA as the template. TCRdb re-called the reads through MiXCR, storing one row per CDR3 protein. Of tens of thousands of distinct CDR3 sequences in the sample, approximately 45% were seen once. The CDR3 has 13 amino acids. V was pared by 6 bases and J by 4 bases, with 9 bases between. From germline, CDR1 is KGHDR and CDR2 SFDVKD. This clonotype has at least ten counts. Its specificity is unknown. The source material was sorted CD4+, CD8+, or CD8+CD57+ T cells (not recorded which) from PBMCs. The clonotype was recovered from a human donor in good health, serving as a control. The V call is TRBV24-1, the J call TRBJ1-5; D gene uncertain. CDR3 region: CATSLTGNQPQHF. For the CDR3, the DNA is TGTGCCACCAGTTTGACCGGTAATCAGCCCCAGCATTTT.